The clone carrying this TCR beta chain was seen many times. Its antigen is not known. The sample comes from a study of regulatory T cells in long-lasting Graves disease. Study summary: Over 5 years on antithyroid drugs plus positive TSH receptor antibodies marked Graves' disease as persistent.

The time point was: persistent/refractory GD, antithyroid drugs over 5 years with positive TRAb. PBMC RNA was the source of the TCR library. The CDR3 sequence is 14 residues long. V lost 3 bases, J lost 6 bases, and 15 bases lay in between. Germline CDR1 MDHEN, CDR2 SYDVKM. Study-wide results and caveats: Graves' patients with persistent disease showed TCR diversity lower than patients newly diagnosed.

Arm-PCR of CDR3 regions and iRepertoire HTBI primers were used to build TCR beta libraries. TCRdb re-analysed the multiplex PCR reads in MiXCR, keeping a single row per CDR3 protein. This table holds 430,000 or so distinct CDR3 sequences, roughly 21% found once. Sequencing used peripheral blood mononuclear cells (PBMCs), obtained when the disease was refractory, from a patient treated with antithyroid drugs. The chain uses TRBV28 and TRBJ2-7, with D perhaps matching TRBD1 (6 bases). The TCR comes from a female donor with Graves disease. The CDR3 loop reads CASSFFRGVFEQYF. CDR3 in DNA: TGTGCCAGCAGTTTTTTCAGGGGAGTTTTCGAGCAGTACTTC.